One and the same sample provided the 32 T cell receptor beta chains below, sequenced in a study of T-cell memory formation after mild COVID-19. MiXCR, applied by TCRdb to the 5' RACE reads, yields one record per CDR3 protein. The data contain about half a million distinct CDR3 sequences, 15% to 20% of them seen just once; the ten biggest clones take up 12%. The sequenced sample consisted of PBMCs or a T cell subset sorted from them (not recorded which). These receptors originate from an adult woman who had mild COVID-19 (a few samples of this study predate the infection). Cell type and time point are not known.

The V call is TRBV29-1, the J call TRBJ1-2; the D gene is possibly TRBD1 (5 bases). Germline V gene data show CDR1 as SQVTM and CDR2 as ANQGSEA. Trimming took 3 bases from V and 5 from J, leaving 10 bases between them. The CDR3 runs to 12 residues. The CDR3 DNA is TGCAGCGTTGAGGGGGGGTTGTATGGCTACACCTTC. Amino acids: CSVEGGLYGYTF.

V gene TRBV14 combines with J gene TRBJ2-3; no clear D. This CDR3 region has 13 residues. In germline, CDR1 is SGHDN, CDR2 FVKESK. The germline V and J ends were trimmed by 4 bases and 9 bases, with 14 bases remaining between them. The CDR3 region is CASSRRTSSTQYF. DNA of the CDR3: TGTGCCAGCAGCCGGCGGACGAGTTCGACGCAGTATTTT.

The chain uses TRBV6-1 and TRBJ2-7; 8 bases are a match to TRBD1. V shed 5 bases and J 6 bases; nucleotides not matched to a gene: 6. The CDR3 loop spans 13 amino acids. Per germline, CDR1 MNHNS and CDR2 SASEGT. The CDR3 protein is CASSRTGPSEQYF. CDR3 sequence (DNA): TGTGCCAGCAGTCGGACAGGGCCCTCCGAGCAGTACTTC.

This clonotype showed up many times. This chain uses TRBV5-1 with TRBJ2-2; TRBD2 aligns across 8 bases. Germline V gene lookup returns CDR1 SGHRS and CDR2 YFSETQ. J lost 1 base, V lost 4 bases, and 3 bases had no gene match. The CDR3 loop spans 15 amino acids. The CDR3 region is CASSPTSVNTGELFF. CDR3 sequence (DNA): TGCGCCAGCAGCCCGACTAGCGTGAACACCGGGGAGCTGTTTTTT.

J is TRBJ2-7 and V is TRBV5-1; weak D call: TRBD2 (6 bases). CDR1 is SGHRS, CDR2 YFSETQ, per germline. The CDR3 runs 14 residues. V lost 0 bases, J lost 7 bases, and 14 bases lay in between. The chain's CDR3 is CASSLGQGGCEQYF. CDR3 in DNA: TGCGCCAGCAGCTTGGGGCAGGGAGGATGTGAGCAGTACTTC.

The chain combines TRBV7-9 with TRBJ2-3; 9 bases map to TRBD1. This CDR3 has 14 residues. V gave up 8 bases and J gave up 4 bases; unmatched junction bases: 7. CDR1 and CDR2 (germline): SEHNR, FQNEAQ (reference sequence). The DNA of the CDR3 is TGTGCCAGCCCCGGGACAGGGTACTCAGATACGCAGTATTTT. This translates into CASPGTGYSDTQYF.

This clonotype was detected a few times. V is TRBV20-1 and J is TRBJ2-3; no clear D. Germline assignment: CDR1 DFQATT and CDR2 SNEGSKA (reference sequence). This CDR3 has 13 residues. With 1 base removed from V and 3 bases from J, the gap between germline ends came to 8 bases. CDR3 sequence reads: CSARGGLTDTQYF. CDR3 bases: TGCAGTGCTAGAGGTGGGCTTACAGATACGCAGTATTTT.

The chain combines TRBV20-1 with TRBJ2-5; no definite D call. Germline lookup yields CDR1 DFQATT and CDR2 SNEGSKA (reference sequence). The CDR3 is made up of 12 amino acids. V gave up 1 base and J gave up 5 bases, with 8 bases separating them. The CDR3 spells CSARGLKETQYF. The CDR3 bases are TGCAGTGCTAGAGGTTTAAAGGAGACCCAGTACTTC.

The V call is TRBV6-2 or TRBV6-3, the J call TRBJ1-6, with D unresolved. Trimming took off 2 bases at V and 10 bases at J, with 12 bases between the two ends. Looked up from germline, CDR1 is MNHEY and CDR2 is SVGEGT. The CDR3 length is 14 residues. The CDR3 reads CASSYRSDISPLHF. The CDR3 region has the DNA TGTGCCAGCAGTTACAGATCAGACATCTCACCCCTCCACTTT.

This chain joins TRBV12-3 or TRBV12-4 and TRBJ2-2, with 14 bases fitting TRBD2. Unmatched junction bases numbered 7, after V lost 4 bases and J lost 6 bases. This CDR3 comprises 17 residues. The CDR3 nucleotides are TGTGCCAGCAGTTCGGGACTAGCGGGAGAGCAGGCCGGGGAGCTGTTTTTT. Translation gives CASSSGLAGEQAGELFF.

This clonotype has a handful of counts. The CDR3 nucleotides are TGTGCCAGCTCACCGATTTATGCAGGGAACTCCTACGAGCAGTACTTC. Its protein product is CASSPIYAGNSYEQYF. This rearrangement joins TRBV18 to TRBJ2-7, with TRBD1 as a possible D gene (5 bases). Trimming stripped 3 bases from V and 0 bases from J, with 15 bases between. The CDR3 contains 16 residues. Germline V CDR1 and CDR2: KGHSH, LQKENI.

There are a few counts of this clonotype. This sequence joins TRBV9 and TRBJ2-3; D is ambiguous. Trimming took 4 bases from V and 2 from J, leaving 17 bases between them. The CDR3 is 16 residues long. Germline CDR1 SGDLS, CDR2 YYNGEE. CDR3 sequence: CASSPRGGQATDTQYF. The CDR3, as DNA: TGTGCCAGCAGCCCGAGAGGTGGGCAGGCCACAGATACGCAGTATTTT.

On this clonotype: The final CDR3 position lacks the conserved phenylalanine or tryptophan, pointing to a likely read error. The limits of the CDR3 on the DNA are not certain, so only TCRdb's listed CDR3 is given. CDR3 sequence: CASSLGDRNAL. The chain uses TRBV5-5 and TRBJ2-7; the D call TRBD1 from the table was never checked on the DNA. Inclusive of both ends, the CDR3 amounts to 11 amino acids. CDR1 is SGHKS and CDR2 is YYEKEE in the germline V gene (reference sequence).

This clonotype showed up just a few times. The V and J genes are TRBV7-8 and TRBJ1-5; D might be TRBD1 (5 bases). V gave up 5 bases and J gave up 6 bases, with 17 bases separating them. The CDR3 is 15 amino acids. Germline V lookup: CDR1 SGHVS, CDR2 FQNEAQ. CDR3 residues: CASSPQGRAGQPQHF. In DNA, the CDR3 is TGTGCCAGCAGCCCCCAGGGAAGGGCTGGTCAGCCCCAGCATTTT. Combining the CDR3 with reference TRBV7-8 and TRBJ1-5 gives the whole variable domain GAGVSQSPRYKVAKRGQDVALRCDPISGHVSLFWYQQALGQGPEFLTYFQNEAQLDKSGLPSDRFFAERPEGSVSTLKIQRTQQEDSAVYLCASSPQGRAGQPQHFGDGTRLSIL.

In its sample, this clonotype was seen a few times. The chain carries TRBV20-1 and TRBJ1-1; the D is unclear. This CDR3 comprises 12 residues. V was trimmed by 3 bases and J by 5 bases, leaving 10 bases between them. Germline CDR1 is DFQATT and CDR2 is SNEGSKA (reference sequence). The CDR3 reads CSASRVGTEAFF. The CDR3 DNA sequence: TGCAGTGCTAGTCGAGTGGGAACTGAAGCTTTCTTT.

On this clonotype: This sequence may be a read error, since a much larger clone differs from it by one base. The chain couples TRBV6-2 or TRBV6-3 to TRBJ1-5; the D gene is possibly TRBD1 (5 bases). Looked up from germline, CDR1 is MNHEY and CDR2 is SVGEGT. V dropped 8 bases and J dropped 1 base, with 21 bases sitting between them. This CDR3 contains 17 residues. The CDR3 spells CASRVFGGRSSNQPQHF. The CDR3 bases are TGTGCCAGCCGGGTTTTTGGGGGTAGGTCCAGCAATCAGCCCCAGCATTTT.

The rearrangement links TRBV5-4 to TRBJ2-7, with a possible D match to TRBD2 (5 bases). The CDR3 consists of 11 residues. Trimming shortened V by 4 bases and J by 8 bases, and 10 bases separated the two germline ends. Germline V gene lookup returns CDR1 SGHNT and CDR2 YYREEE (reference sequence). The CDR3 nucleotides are TGTGCCAGCAGCCGGGGTTTTCAGCAGTACTTC. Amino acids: CASSRGFQQYF.

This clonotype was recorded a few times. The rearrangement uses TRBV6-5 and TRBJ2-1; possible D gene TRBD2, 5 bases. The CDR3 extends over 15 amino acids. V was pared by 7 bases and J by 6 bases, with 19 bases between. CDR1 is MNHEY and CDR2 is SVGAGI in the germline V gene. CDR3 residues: CASNRLAGSPNEQFF. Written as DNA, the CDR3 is TGTGCCAGCAATCGTCTGGCGGGTAGCCCCAATGAGCAGTTCTTC.

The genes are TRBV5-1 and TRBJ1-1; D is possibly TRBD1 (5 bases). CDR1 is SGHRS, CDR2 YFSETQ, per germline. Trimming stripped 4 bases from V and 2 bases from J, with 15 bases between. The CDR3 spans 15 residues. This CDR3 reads CASSLGLDSNTEAFF. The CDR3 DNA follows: TGCGCCAGCAGCCTCGGCCTAGACAGCAACACTGAAGCTTTCTTT.

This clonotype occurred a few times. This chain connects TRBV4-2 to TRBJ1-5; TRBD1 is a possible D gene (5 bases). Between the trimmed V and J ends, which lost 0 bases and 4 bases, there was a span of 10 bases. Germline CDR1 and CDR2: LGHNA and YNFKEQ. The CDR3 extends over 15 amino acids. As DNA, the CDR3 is TGTGCCAGCAGCCAAGATCTGGGGGGGAATCAGCCCCAGCATTTT. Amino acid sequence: CASSQDLGGNQPQHF.

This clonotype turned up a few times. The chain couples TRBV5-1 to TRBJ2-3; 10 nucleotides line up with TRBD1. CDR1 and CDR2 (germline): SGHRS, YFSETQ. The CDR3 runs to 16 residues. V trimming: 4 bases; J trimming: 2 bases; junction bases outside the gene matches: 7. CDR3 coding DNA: TGCGCCAGCAGCCGAACCGACAGGGGGCTCACAGATACGCAGTATTTT. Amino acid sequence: CASSRTDRGLTDTQYF.

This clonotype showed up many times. The DNA for the CDR3 is TGTGCCAGCAGCCCCGGGGTAGCGGGAGGGGGCAATGAGCAGTTCTTC. Translating gives CASSPGVAGGGNEQFF. This sequence joins TRBV7-2 and TRBJ2-1; 11 bases are shared with TRBD2. The CDR3 extends over 16 amino acids. In germline, CDR1 is SGHTA, CDR2 FQGNSA. J gave up 6 bases and V 5 bases, and 9 bases lay outside the gene matches.

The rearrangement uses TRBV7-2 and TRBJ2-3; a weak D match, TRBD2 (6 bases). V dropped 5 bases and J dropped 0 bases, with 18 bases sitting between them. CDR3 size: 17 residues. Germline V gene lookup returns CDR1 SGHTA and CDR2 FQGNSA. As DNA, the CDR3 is TGTGCCAGCAGCCTACCTCAGCGGGCATCTAGCACAGATACGCAGTATTTT. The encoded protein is CASSLPQRASSTDTQYF.

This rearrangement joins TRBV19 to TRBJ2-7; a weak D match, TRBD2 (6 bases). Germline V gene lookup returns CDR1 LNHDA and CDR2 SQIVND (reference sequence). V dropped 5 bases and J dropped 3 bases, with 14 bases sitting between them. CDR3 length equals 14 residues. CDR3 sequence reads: CASSFQTSFYEQYF. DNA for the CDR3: TGTGCCAGTAGTTTCCAGACTAGTTTCTACGAGCAGTACTTC.

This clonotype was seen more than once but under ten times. DNA of the CDR3: TGTGCCAGCAGCTTAGAAGTGGACTCTGGCTACACCTTC. Residues: CASSLEVDSGYTF. The chain has TRBV7-9 and TRBJ1-2; no reliable D call. This CDR3 spans 13 amino acids. CDR1 SEHNR and CDR2 FQNEAQ come from the germline V gene (reference sequence). Trimming pared 1 base from V and 7 bases from J, leaving 10 bases between. Filled out from reference TRBV7-9 and TRBJ1-2, the complete variable domain reads DTGVSQNPRHKITKRGQNVTFRCDPISEHNRLYWYRQTLGQGPEFLTYFQNEAQLEKSRLLSDRFSAERPKGSFSTLEIQRTEQGDSAMYLCASSLEVDSGYTFGSGTRLTVV.

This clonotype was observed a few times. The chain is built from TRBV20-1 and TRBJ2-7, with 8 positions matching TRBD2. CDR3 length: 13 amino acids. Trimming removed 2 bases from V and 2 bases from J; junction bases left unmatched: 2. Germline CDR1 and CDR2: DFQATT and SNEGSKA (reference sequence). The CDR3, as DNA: TGCAGTGCTAGAACCGGGAGGGCCTACGAGCAGTACTTC. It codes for CSARTGRAYEQYF.

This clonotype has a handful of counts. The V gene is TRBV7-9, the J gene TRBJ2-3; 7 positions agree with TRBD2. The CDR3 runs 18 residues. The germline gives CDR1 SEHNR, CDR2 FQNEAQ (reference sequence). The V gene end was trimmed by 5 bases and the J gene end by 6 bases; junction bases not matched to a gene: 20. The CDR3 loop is CASSPSRAASGSHDTQYF. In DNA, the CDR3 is TGTGCCAGCAGCCCCTCGCGGGCGGCTAGCGGTTCTCACGATACGCAGTATTTT.

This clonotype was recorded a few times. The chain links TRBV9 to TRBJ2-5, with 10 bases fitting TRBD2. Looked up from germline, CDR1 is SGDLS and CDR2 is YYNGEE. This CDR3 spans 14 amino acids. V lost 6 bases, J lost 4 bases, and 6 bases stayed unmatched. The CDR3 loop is CASNSGGARETQYF. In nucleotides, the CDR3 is TGTGCCAGCAACAGCGGGGGGGCCCGAGAGACCCAGTACTTC. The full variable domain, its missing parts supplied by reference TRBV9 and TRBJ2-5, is DSGVTQTPKHLITATGQRVTLRCSPRSGDLSVYWYQQSLDQGLQFLIQYYNGEERAKGNILERFSAQQFPDLHSELNLSSLELGDSALYFCASNSGGARETQYFGPGTRLLVL.

CDR3 region: CASSPPLGRGGGTEAFF. CDR3 DNA: TGTGCCAGCTCACCACCGTTGGGCAGGGGGGGAGGCACTGAAGCTTTCTTT. This chain uses TRBV18 with TRBJ1-1; 7 nucleotides agree with TRBD1. Germline lookup yields CDR1 KGHSH and CDR2 LQKENI. V lost 0 bases to trimming and J lost 4 bases; unmatched junction nucleotides: 11. This CDR3 spans 17 amino acids.

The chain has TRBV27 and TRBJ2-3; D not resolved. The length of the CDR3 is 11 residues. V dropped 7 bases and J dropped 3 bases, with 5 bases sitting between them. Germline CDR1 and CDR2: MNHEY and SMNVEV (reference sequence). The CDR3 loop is CASKWTDTQYF. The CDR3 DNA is TGTGCCAGCAAATGGACAGATACGCAGTATTTT.

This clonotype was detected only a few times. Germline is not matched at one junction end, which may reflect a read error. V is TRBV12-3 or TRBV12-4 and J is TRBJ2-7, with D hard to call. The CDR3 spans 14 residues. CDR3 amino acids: CASSQMLLSDEQYF. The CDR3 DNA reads TGTGCCAGCAGTCAAATGCTCCTCTCCGACGAGCAGTACTTC.

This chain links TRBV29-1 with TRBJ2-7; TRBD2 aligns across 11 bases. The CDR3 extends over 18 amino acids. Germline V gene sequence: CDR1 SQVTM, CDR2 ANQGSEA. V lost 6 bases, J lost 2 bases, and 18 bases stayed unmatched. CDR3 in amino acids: CSVKEGTSGRGVAYEQYF. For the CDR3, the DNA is TGCAGCGTCAAAGAGGGGACTAGCGGCCGAGGTGTGGCCTACGAGCAGTACTTC.